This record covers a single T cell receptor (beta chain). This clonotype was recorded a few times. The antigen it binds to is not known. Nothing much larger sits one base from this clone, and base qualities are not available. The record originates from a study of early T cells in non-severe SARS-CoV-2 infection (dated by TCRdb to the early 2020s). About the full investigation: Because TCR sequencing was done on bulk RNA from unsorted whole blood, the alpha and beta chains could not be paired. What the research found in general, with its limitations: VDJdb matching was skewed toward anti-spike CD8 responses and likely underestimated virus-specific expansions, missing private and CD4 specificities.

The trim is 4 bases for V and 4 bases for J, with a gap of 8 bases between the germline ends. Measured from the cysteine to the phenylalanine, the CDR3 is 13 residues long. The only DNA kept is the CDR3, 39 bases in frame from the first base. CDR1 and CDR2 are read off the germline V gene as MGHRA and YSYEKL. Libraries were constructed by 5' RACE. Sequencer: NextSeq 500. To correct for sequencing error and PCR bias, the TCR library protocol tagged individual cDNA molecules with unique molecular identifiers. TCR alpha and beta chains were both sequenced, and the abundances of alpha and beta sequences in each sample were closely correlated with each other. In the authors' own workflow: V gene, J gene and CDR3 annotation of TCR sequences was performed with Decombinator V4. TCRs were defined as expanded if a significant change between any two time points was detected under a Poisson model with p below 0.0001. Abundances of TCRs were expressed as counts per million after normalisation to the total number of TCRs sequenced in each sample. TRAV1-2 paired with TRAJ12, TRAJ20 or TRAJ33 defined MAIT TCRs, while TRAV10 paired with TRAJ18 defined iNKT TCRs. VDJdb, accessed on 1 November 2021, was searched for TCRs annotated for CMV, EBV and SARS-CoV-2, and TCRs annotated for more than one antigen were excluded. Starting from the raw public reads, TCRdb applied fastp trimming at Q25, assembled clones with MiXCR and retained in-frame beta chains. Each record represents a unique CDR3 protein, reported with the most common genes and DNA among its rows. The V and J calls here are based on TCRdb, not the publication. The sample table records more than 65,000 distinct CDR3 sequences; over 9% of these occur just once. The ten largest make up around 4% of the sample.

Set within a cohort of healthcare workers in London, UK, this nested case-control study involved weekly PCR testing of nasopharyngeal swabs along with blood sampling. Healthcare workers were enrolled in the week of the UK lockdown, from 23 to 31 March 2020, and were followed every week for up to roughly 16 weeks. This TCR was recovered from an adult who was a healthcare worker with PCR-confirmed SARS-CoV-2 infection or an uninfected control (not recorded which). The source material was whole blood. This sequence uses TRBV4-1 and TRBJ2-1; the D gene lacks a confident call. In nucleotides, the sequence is TGCGCCAGCAGCCTCCGAACATACAATGAGCAGTTCTTC. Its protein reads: CASSLRTYNEQFF.